This T cell receptor (beta chain) was captured in a study of glioma-infiltrating T cells. In germline, CDR1 is MDHEN, CDR2 SYDVKM. The CDR3 consists of 14 residues. Study-level results: Non-neoplastic patients had below-expected tissue-blood divergence, while all gliomas exceeded expectation.

The sample holds many counts of this clonotype. Its matching antigen is unknown. At one end the junction does not follow the germline gene, possibly because of a read error. Amplification of TCR alpha and beta CDR3 regions from RNA used iRepertoire nested multiplex PCR. TCRdb called the multiplex PCR reads again in MiXCR, with one record for every CDR3 protein. The table has 100,000 to 150,000 distinct CDR3 sequences, roughly 20% seen once; the top ten hold 12% to 15%. The chain combines TRBV28 with TRBJ2-1; D possibly uses TRBD1 or TRBD2 (5 bases each). The origin of this receptor is a human donor with low-grade glioma or glioblastoma, undergoing nonglioma brain surgery, or in good health (not recorded which). Material: glioma tissue, nonneoplastic brain tissue, or PBMCs (not recorded which). The CDR3 sequence: CASSIPAGTTTRVF. In DNA, the CDR3 is TGTGCCAGCAGTATCCCAGCCGGGACGACGACCCGGGTCTTC.